This is a list of T cell receptor beta chains from one sample in a study of cytomegalovirus exposure and HLA in healthy donors. Method: immunoSEQ multiplex PCR; TCRdb's copy keeps in-frame clones and lacks some. This table has approximately 160,000 clones, about 77% appearing once. Sequenced material: PBMCs. These receptors all come from a young man in good health and CMV-seropositive. CDR3s include the opening cysteine and the closing phenylalanine or tryptophan. The D gene is left open where the match is weak. Rows may omit the clone size; those that give it use once, few, many or a size class.

CASSGGSNTEAFF TRBV5-1 - - TRBJ1-1
CASSYSSEGAEAFF TRBV6-6 - - TRBJ1-1
CASSLYRASGELFF TRBV11-2 - few TRBJ2-2
CASSPPPGLAGVLEQFF TRBV7-9 TRBD2 - TRBJ2-1
CASSSGGTDTQYF TRBV6-6 - - TRBJ2-3
CASSPEGTDYEQYF TRBV18 - few TRBJ2-7
CASSLGDRGNTEAFF TRBV11-2 TRBD1 - TRBJ1-1
CASREEGNQPQHF TRBV6-6 - - TRBJ1-5
CASSLTYGGASYEQYF TRBV7-9 - once TRBJ2-7
CASRAAPGAFF TRBV19 - - TRBJ1-1
CASSHRQGRINYGYTF TRBV19 TRBD1 - TRBJ1-2
CASSLGGDYTEAFF TRBV5-1 - - TRBJ1-1
CASSGRAGDTQYF TRBV6-4 - few TRBJ2-3
CASSLEGGNYGYTF TRBV7-9 - - TRBJ1-2
CASSLVRQGASQETQYF TRBV7-9 TRBD1 - TRBJ2-5
CASSVTSNTEAFF TRBV11-2 - - TRBJ1-1
CASTFSGASTDTQYF TRBV10-2 TRBD2 - TRBJ2-3
CASSPRTSTTDTQYF TRBV7-2 - - TRBJ2-3
CASSKGRSEGGYTF TRBV5-4 - - TRBJ1-2
CASSFGTLDEQYF TRBV5-8 - - TRBJ2-7
CASSLSLGGAYEQYF TRBV7-2 - - TRBJ2-7
CATRGSLYGYTF TRBV2 - - TRBJ1-2
CASSWTADQPQHF TRBV5-1 - - TRBJ1-5
CSVGRAGSTPFF TRBV29-1 - - TRBJ1-1
CASSTLDSRNTGELFF TRBV19 - - TRBJ2-2
CASSPRQGAQLEQFF TRBV28 TRBD1 - TRBJ2-1
CASSLSGTGGSYEQYF TRBV5-1 TRBD1 few TRBJ2-7
CVRSLHRSGGARWTGELFF TRBV7-5 - once TRBJ2-2
CASSLGAASTDTQYF TRBV28 - - TRBJ2-3
CASSAGGSLSYEQYF TRBV9 TRBD2 - TRBJ2-7
CASSFSSRDEQFF TRBV7-7 - - TRBJ2-1
CASSVAPQLSEAFF TRBV9 - - TRBJ1-1
CASSLDRGFYGYTF TRBV7-2 - - TRBJ1-2
CAWSEKGFQPQHF TRBV30 - - TRBJ1-5
CASTASGGAYNEQFF TRBV6-5 TRBD2 once TRBJ2-1
CASSTQPGQGWTEAFF TRBV5-1 TRBD1 - TRBJ1-1
CASSPGTGSVGANVLTF TRBV7-2 - few TRBJ2-6
CASSYGQGPLFTIYF TRBV6-5 - - TRBJ1-3
CASRGDRQPQHF TRBV28 - - TRBJ1-5
CATGTTGYEQYF TRBV6-5 TRBD2 once TRBJ2-7
CATRDRGRGKLFF TRBV15 TRBD1 once TRBJ1-4
CASSFTGGADTQYF TRBV11-2 TRBD1 few TRBJ2-3
CASSLNNYEQYF TRBV5-6 - - TRBJ2-7
CATSRGRDTETFF TRBV15 - - TRBJ1-1
CATTSGGAYNEQFF TRBV15 TRBD2 - TRBJ2-1
CASSPDLGGETQYF TRBV5-1 TRBD2 - TRBJ2-5
CARKAIQEFEQFF TRBV2 - once TRBJ2-1
CASSLGQNVNTEAFF TRBV18 - - TRBJ1-1
CATSRDRQGYTDTQYF TRBV15 TRBD1 - TRBJ2-3
CASSLLRYTGELFF TRBV5-6 - once TRBJ2-2
CASIGGKYEQYF TRBV2 TRBD2 few TRBJ2-7
CASSLEGGNTDTQYF TRBV7-9 - - TRBJ2-3
CASSLDQSDTQYF TRBV11-2 - - TRBJ2-3
CASSVGGEQFF TRBV9 - - TRBJ2-1
CASSFRLPSLNEKLFF TRBV28 - - TRBJ1-4
CASSDRVSEQYF TRBV6-5 TRBD1 - TRBJ2-7
CASSGTGENTEAFF TRBV27 TRBD1 once TRBJ1-1